These 30 T cell receptor beta chains share one sample of origin, sequenced in a study of regulatory T cells in long-lasting Graves disease. Time point given: persistent/refractory GD, antithyroid drugs over 5 years with positive TRAb. With RNA extracted from PBMCs as input, the TCR library was made. Arm-PCR of CDR3 regions and iRepertoire HTBI primers were the basis on which TCR beta libraries were built. TCRdb reprocessed the multiplex PCR reads with MiXCR, giving one entry per CDR3 protein. The sample consists of under 500,000 distinct CDR3 sequences, about a fifth of them appearing once. Source: peripheral blood mononuclear cells (PBMCs), taken when the disease was refractory, from a patient treated with antithyroid drugs. The receptors were gathered from a female donor with Graves disease.

This clonotype was counted only a few times. A much larger clone lies a single base off, so this may be a read error. V gene TRBV11-1 combines with J gene TRBJ1-1; D is unclear. This CDR3 region has 14 residues. Looked up from germline, CDR1 is SGHAT and CDR2 is FQDESV (reference sequence). The CDR3 DNA reads TGTGCCAGCAACTTATCGGCCAAAAACACTGAAGCTTTCTTT. This gives the protein CASNLSAKNTEAFF.

A single count supports this clonotype. This chain's CDR3 is CASSPWGDTQYF. CDR3 in DNA: TGTGCCAGCAGCCCGTGGGGAGATACGCAGTATTTT. The V call is TRBV7-8, the J call TRBJ2-3; D remains unclear. The CDR3 extends over 12 amino acids. The V gene lost 5 bases and the J gene lost 5 bases, with 8 bases spanning the gap. CDR1 SGHVS and CDR2 FQNEAQ come from the germline V gene.

The gene calls are TRBV7-3 and TRBJ2-2; TRBD2 matches 7 bases. From germline, CDR1 is SGHTA and CDR2 FQGTGA. The ends lost 2 bases at V and 1 base at J; junction bases unmatched: 4. The CDR3 has 16 amino acids. The CDR3 sequence is CASSLLASGNTGELFF. In DNA form, the CDR3 reads TGTGCCAGCAGCTTATTGGCTAGCGGGAACACCGGGGAGCTGTTTTTT.

The CDR3 bases are TGTGCCAGTGAGCCGACAGGGTCGAACACCGGGGAGCTGTTTTTT. Its protein product is CASEPTGSNTGELFF. The chain carries TRBV19 and TRBJ2-2, with 7 bases lining up with TRBD1. After removal of 8 bases from V and 0 bases from J, the junction contained 6 bases not matched to a gene. The CDR3 length is 15 residues. CDR1 and CDR2 from the germline V gene are LNHDA and SQIVND (reference sequence). Based on the CDR3 plus reference TRBV19 and TRBJ2-2, the full variable domain is DGGITQSPKYLFRKEGQNVTLSCEQNLNHDAMYWYRQDPGQGLRLIYYSQIVNDFQKGDIAEGYSVSREKKESFPLTVTSAQKNPTAFYLCASEPTGSNTGELFFGEGSRLTVL.

This clonotype was observed many times. This chain uses TRBV28 with TRBJ1-6; weak D call: TRBD1 (6 bases). The CDR3 has 15 residues. Germline CDR1 is MDHEN and CDR2 is SYDVKM. V was cut by 4 bases and J by 6 bases, with 13 bases left in between. The CDR3 reads CASSSWGARNSPLHF. The CDR3 nucleotides are TGTGCCAGCAGTTCCTGGGGGGCTCGTAATTCACCCCTCCACTTT.

This clonotype showed up just a few times. The chain couples TRBV9 to TRBJ2-5, with D perhaps matching TRBD1 (6 bases). This CDR3 spans 16 amino acids. V dropped 0 bases and J dropped 3 bases, with 15 bases sitting between them. Per germline, CDR1 SGDLS and CDR2 YYNGEE. The CDR3 loop is CASSVEGTQGKETQYF. CDR3 coding DNA: TGTGCCAGCAGCGTAGAGGGGACACAGGGAAAAGAGACCCAGTACTTC.

The chain carries TRBV4-3 and TRBJ2-7, with D possibly matching TRBD2 (7 bases). The germline V and J ends were trimmed by 0 bases and 4 bases, with 13 bases remaining between them. Germline V gene lookup returns CDR1 LGHNA and CDR2 YSLEER. This CDR3 region has 15 residues. The CDR3 DNA follows: TGCGCCAGCAGCCAAGATGAAGGGGGGGAGTACGAGCAGTACTTC. Protein product: CASSQDEGGEYEQYF.

The sample holds many counts of this clonotype. V is TRBV20-1 and J is TRBJ2-7; 12 nucleotides line up with TRBD2. CDR1 DFQATT and CDR2 SNEGSKA come from the germline V gene (reference sequence). With 0 bases clipped from V and 9 bases from J, the junction kept 6 bases outside the gene matches. The CDR3 runs to 14 residues. The CDR3 DNA is TGCAGTGCTAGAGATCAAGGACTAGCGGGGACGCAGTACTTC. Translation gives CSARDQGLAGTQYF.

The rearrangement links TRBV20-1 to TRBJ1-1; D is perhaps TRBD1 (5 bases). CDR3 size: 13 residues. Germline CDR1 reads DFQATT; CDR2 reads SNEGSKA (reference sequence). Trimming cost V 6 bases and J 8 bases, with 19 bases left between them. For the CDR3, the DNA is TGCAGTGCCAGACAAGCGGGGGGGGGGGAAGCTTTCTTT. It encodes CSARQAGGGEAFF.

In this sample, this clonotype turned up a few times. Mismatch with germline at one junction end may stem from a read error. The gene calls are TRBV6-1 and TRBJ1-1, with 10 bases lining up with TRBD1. CDR3 size: 14 residues. CDR1 is MNHNS and CDR2 is SASEGT in the germline V gene. CDR3 bases: TGTACCAGCTGCCGGGACAGGGGGAACACTGAAGCTTTCTTT. It translates to CTSCRDRGNTEAFF.

This clonotype was found many times. The J gene is TRBJ1-4, the V gene TRBV7-6; no reliable D call. Trimming took 8 bases from V and 7 from J, leaving 14 bases between them. CDR3 length: 13 residues. CDR1 is SGHVS, CDR2 FNYEAQ, per germline. The CDR3 region has the DNA TGTGCCAGCTTCGTCCGCCGGGGTGAAAAACTGTTTTTT. It specifies CASFVRRGEKLFF.

The chain has TRBV30 and TRBJ1-1, with D hard to call. Per the germline V gene, CDR1 is GTSNPN and CDR2 is SVGIG (reference sequence). With 6 bases removed from V and 4 bases from J, the gap between germline ends came to 15 bases. The CDR3 runs to 13 residues. CDR3 in amino acids: CACPRMVGTEAFF. The DNA of the CDR3 is TGTGCCTGTCCAAGAATGGTGGGCACTGAAGCTTTCTTT.

With regard to this clonotype: Given the absence of the conserved phenylalanine or tryptophan at the CDR3 end, a read error is likely. The chain recombines TRBV12-3 or TRBV12-4 with TRBJ2-3; unclear D gene. V shed 5 bases and J shed 2 bases, with 11 bases lying between them. This CDR3 has 14 residues. In DNA, the CDR3 is TGTGCCAGCAGTCTGCCAACCAACACAGATACGCAGTATTCT. Translating it yields CASSLPTNTDTQYS.

V gene TRBV14 combines with J gene TRBJ2-7; a weak D match, TRBD1 (6 bases). CDR1 SGHDN and CDR2 FVKESK come from the germline V gene. The CDR3 is 15 residues long. Trimming cost V 0 bases and J 6 bases, with 15 bases left between them. CDR3 DNA: TGTGCCAGCAGCCAAGATCTTTTTGACAGGACCGAGCAGTACTTC. Its protein product is CASSQDLFDRTEQYF.

This clonotype was detected ten times or more. V gene TRBV3-1 combines with J gene TRBJ1-2; 7 nucleotides line up with TRBD1. The CDR3 totals 13 residues. The V segment lost 4 bases and the J segment 8 bases; nucleotides outside the gene matches: 7. In germline, CDR1 is LGHDT, CDR2 YNNKEL (reference sequence). The CDR3 DNA reads as TGTGCCAGCAGCCTAACAGGGGCCGACGGCTACACCTTC. Protein sequence: CASSLTGADGYTF. Full variable domain (remainder filled in from reference TRBV3-1 and TRBJ1-2): DTAVSQTPKYLVTQMGNDKSIKCEQNLGHDTMYWYKQDSKKFLKIMFSYNNKELIINETVPNRFSPKSPDKAHLNLHINSLELGDSAVYFCASSLTGADGYTFGSGTRLTVV.

The sample holds many counts of this clonotype. J is TRBJ2-2 and V is TRBV2, with a possible D match to TRBD2 (5 bases). The CDR3 length is 14 residues. V shed 8 bases and J shed 3 bases, with 13 bases lying between them. From germline, CDR1 is SNHLY and CDR2 FYNNEI. Written as DNA, the CDR3 is TGTGCCAGCGGCGAGGGAGCTGACACCGGGGAGCTGTTTTTT. Its translation is CASGEGADTGELFF.

This clonotype was observed at least ten times. The gene calls are TRBV11-1 and TRBJ2-2; D possibly corresponds to TRBD1 (5 bases). The ends were cut back, 2 bases at V and 7 bases at J, with 14 bases in the middle. CDR1 SGHAT and CDR2 FQDESV come from the germline V gene (reference sequence). This CDR3 has 15 amino acids. CDR3 amino acids: CASSLIPRAVGELFF. The CDR3 DNA is TGTGCCAGCAGCTTAATTCCCAGGGCTGTCGGGGAGCTGTTTTTT. Based on the CDR3 plus reference TRBV11-1 and TRBJ2-2, the full variable domain is EAEVAQSPRYKITEKSQAVAFWCDPISGHATLYWYRQILGQGPELLVQFQDESVVDDSQLPKDRFSAERLKGVDSTLKIQPAELGDSAMYLCASSLIPRAVGELFFGEGSRLTVL.

This clonotype showed up just a few times. The V gene is TRBV2, the J gene TRBJ2-3; 8 bases fit TRBD2. CDR3 length: 16 residues. Germline values: CDR1 SNHLY, CDR2 FYNNEI. V lost 6 bases to trimming and J lost 6 bases; unmatched junction nucleotides: 14. The CDR3 region is CASRVSGTALGDTQYF. In DNA, the CDR3 is TGTGCCAGCAGAGTTAGCGGGACCGCCCTTGGGGATACGCAGTATTTT.

About this clonotype: Just one base apart from a much larger clone, this may be a read error. The J gene is TRBJ2-5, the V gene TRBV7-2; D is unresolved. Germline V gene sequence: CDR1 SGHTA, CDR2 FQGNSA. The CDR3 is made up of 14 amino acids. V was pared by 2 bases and J by 10 bases, with 17 bases between. The DNA of the CDR3 is TGTGCCAGCAGCTTACCGGACCCAACCTGGGGCCAGTACTTC. The encoded protein is CASSLPDPTWGQYF. Full variable domain (remainder filled in from reference TRBV7-2 and TRBJ2-5): GAGVSQSPSNKVTEKGKDVELRCDPISGHTALYWYRQSLGQGLEFLIYFQGNSAPDKSGLPSDRFSAERTGGSVSTLTIQRTQQEDSAVYLCASSLPDPTWGQYFGPGTRLLVL.

Here the CDR3 DNA reads TGTGCCAGCAGGGGAGGGGCCACTGAAGCTTTCTTT. Translating gives CASRGGATEAFF. This chain links TRBV28 with TRBJ1-1; weak D call: TRBD1 (5 bases). Between the trimmed V and J ends, which lost 6 bases and 4 bases, there was a span of 9 bases. The CDR3 contains 12 residues. Germline V gene lookup returns CDR1 MDHEN and CDR2 SYDVKM.

The chain uses TRBV7-6 and TRBJ2-2; 9 nucleotides align to TRBD2. The CDR3 is 19 residues long. J was trimmed by 1 base and V by 2 bases; bases with no gene match: 11. In germline, CDR1 is SGHVS, CDR2 FNYEAQ. DNA of the CDR3: TGTGCCAGCAGCTTATACCTAGCGGGAAATGTGGGGAACACCGGGGAGCTGTTTTTT. It translates to CASSLYLAGNVGNTGELFF.

The chain carries TRBV12-3 or TRBV12-4 and TRBJ1-5, with a tentative D call TRBD1 (6 bases). With 6 bases removed from V and 6 bases from J, the gap between germline ends came to 15 bases. This CDR3 contains 14 residues. CDR3: CASSKQGISQPQHF. In nucleotides, the CDR3 is TGTGCCAGCAGCAAACAGGGTATTAGTCAGCCCCAGCATTTT.

The chain links TRBV7-2 to TRBJ2-6; D is unclear. Germline CDR1 reads SGHTA; CDR2 reads FQGNSA. V was cut by 3 bases and J by 0 bases, with 12 bases left in between. The CDR3 loop spans 17 amino acids. In DNA, the CDR3 is TGTGCCAGCAGCTTGGACGTAAGAATCTCTGGGGCCAACGTCCTGACTTTC. It specifies CASSLDVRISGANVLTF.

This clonotype was seen ten or more times. The chain recombines TRBV28 with TRBJ2-7; tentatively, D is TRBD2 (6 bases). V lost 4 bases to trimming and J lost 3 bases, with 13 bases between them. This CDR3 region has 14 residues. The germline V gene encodes CDR1 MDHEN and CDR2 SYDVKM. The CDR3 DNA sequence: TGTGCCAGCAGTTCTCCCGGGGAGGACTACGAGCAGTACTTC. This gives the protein CASSSPGEDYEQYF.

In this sample, this clonotype turned up many times. The genes are TRBV2 and TRBJ2-7; 8 nucleotides line up with TRBD2. This CDR3 is built from 17 residues. Unmatched junction bases numbered 19, after V lost 6 bases and J lost 6 bases. Germline-derived CDR1 and CDR2 are SNHLY and FYNNEI. CDR3: CASSGPLGAGGSGEQYF. Here the CDR3 DNA reads TGTGCCAGCAGCGGCCCTCTTGGGGCGGGAGGTTCGGGCGAGCAGTACTTC. The full variable domain, completed using reference TRBV2 and TRBJ2-7, is EPEVTQTPSHQVTQMGQEVILRCVPISNHLYFYWYRQILGQKVEFLVSFYNNEISEKSEIFDDQFSVERPDGSNFTLKIRSTKLEDSAMYFCASSGPLGAGGSGEQYFGPGTRLTVT.

This clonotype was seen many times. This rearrangement joins TRBV15 to TRBJ1-5; no clear D gene. The CDR3 has 14 residues. Germline CDR1 and CDR2: LNHNV and YYDKDF (reference sequence). V was pared by 0 bases and J by 7 bases, with 10 bases between. CDR3 DNA sequence: TGTGCCACCAGCAGAGATAAGGTCGGGCAGCCCCAGCATTTT. This codes for CATSRDKVGQPQHF.

Comments on this clonotype: A single base separates this from a much larger clone, so it may be a read error. The chain combines TRBV6-1 with TRBJ1-5; 7 nucleotides agree with TRBD1. Germline CDR1 MNHNS, CDR2 SASEGT. The CDR3 totals 16 residues. The ends lost 5 bases at V and 6 bases at J; junction bases unmatched: 13. In DNA, the CDR3 is TGTGCCAGCAGTCCCAACCGCCACAGGGGTGGTCAGCCCCAGCATTTT. Translating it yields CASSPNRHRGGQPQHF.

The J gene is TRBJ2-2, the V gene TRBV7-2; D possibly corresponds to TRBD2 (6 bases). This CDR3 has 15 amino acids. Trimming cost V 5 bases and J 1 base, with 11 bases left between them. CDR1 and CDR2 (germline): SGHTA, FQGNSA. The CDR3 is CASSPRDLNTGELFF. The DNA of the CDR3 is TGTGCCAGCAGCCCCCGGGACTTGAACACCGGGGAGCTGTTTTTT.

This chain uses TRBV5-1 with TRBJ1-1, with TRBD1 identical over 10 bases. Germline CDR1 reads SGHRS; CDR2 reads YFSETQ. The CDR3 consists of 15 residues. Trimming cost V 4 bases and J 4 bases; bases outside gene matches: 7. CDR3 DNA: TGCGCCAGCAGCCCAGGACAGGGGGTTTTCACTGAAGCTTTCTTT. This sequence encodes CASSPGQGVFTEAFF.

The chain is built from TRBV19 and TRBJ2-5, with 9 bases lining up with TRBD1. CDR1 is LNHDA, CDR2 SQIVND, per germline (reference sequence). The CDR3 runs 16 residues. V was clipped by 5 bases and J by 1 base; unmatched bases: 8. The CDR3 DNA is TGTGCCAGTAGTGCCCGAACGACAGGGGGCCAAGAGACCCAGTACTTC. Its protein product is CASSARTTGGQETQYF.